Each of the 7 T cell receptor beta chains below was sequenced from the same sample in a study of graft-versus-host responses after intestinal transplantation (dated by TCRdb to 2020 to 2023). To isolate intraepithelial and lamina propria lymphocytes from graft specimens, dithiothreitol, EDTA incubations and collagenase D digestion were used. The method behind the library was the immunoSEQ multiplex PCR assay. Sourced from immuneACCESS, this table was stored by TCRdb with only in-frame sequences that have V and J called. A share of the clones is absent; for the studies checked, an unresolved V gene accounts for under half, and the remainder has no known explanation. The sample records approximately 7,000 clones, around 63% of which are singletons. Of the sample, around a fifth falls within the top ten clones. This specimen was ileum tissue, taken around eight months after intestinal transplantation. All receptors derive from a human patient who received an intestinal transplant, so some T cells may come from the graft donor.

The V call is TRBV6-5, the J call TRBJ1-2; weak D call: TRBD1 (5 bases). The CDR3 length is 13 residues. Trimming took 4 bases from V and 6 from J, leaving 12 bases between them. From germline, CDR1 is MNHEY and CDR2 SVGAGI. CDR3 protein: CASSSGGANGYTF. CDR3 DNA sequence: TGTGCCAGCAGTTCGGGGGGAGCGAATGGCTACACCTTC.

This CDR3 is CASSLGVGGEAFF. CDR3 DNA sequence: TGTGCCAGCAGCTTAGGGGTCGGGGGTGAAGCTTTCTTT. The genes are TRBV11-2 and TRBJ1-1; maybe TRBD1 (5 bases). V lost 1 base to trimming and J lost 7 bases, with 10 bases between them. Germline V gene sequence: CDR1 SGHAT, CDR2 FQNNGV. The CDR3 runs to 13 residues.

As concerns this clone: Within the sample, other DNA sequences also encode this same CDR3. CDR3 region: CASSLQGADTQYF. The CDR3 bases are TGTGCCAGCAGTTTACAGGGTGCAGATACGCAGTATTTT. The rearrangement links TRBV27 to TRBJ2-3; tentative D call: TRBD1 (5 bases). Trimming stripped 2 bases from V and 4 bases from J, with 7 bases between. CDR3 length: 13 amino acids. Germline values: CDR1 MNHEY, CDR2 SMNVEV (reference sequence).

V and J are TRBV4-1 and TRBJ2-1; D might be TRBD1 or TRBD2, each matching 6 bases. The CDR3 covers 12 residues. Germline CDR1 MGHRA, CDR2 YSYEKL. V dropped 4 bases and J dropped 10 bases, with 11 bases sitting between them. The CDR3 spells CASSLWGAEQFF. CDR3 nucleotide sequence: TGCGCCAGCAGCCTTTGGGGGGCAGAGCAGTTCTTC.

V gene TRBV5-8 combines with J gene TRBJ1-2, with D possibly matching TRBD1 (6 bases). Germline lookup yields CDR1 SGHTS and CDR2 YDEGEE. The CDR3 has 18 amino acids. V lost 4 bases, J lost 5 bases, and 27 bases lay in between. The CDR3 region has the DNA TGTGCCAGCAGCAATAAACCACGGGACACTCAAGCGTCATATGGCTACACCTTC. Translating it yields CASSNKPRDTQASYGYTF.

The rearrangement joins TRBV27 to TRBJ2-1; 10 bases are shared with TRBD2. The CDR3 loop spans 15 amino acids. Trimming took 5 bases from V and 4 from J; bases not matched to a gene: 5. Germline V gene data show CDR1 as MNHEY and CDR2 as SMNVEV (reference sequence). CDR3 in DNA: TGTGCCAGCAGTGTCACTAGCGGGGAATACAATGAGCAGTTCTTC. Its protein product is CASSVTSGEYNEQFF.

V gene TRBV19 combines with J gene TRBJ2-5; 7 bases are a match to TRBD2. Per the germline V gene, CDR1 is LNHDA and CDR2 is SQIVND (reference sequence). The CDR3 extends over 14 amino acids. V lost 4 bases to trimming and J lost 1 base; unmatched junction nucleotides: 3. The CDR3 loop is CASSNGLVQETQYF. CDR3 nucleotide sequence: TGTGCCAGTAGTAATGGACTAGTCCAAGAGACCCAGTACTTC.